The 21 T cell receptor beta chains below were found in one sample sequenced in a study of T cell responses to AZD1222 COVID-19 vaccine (dated by TCRdb to the early 2020s). Interpreted using the paper, the time point label stands for: baseline before first vaccination. Preparation of the library involved the immunoSEQ multiplex PCR assay. Imported from immuneACCESS, the table was reduced by TCRdb to in-frame sequences with V and J called. These copies leave out some clones; in studies compared against another copy, an unresolved V gene accounts for under half, and the cause of the remainder is not known. The sample table holds about 170,000 clones, of which approximately 90% were seen once. The ten largest clones add up to roughly 2.5% of the sample. This specimen consisted of peripheral blood, obtained on day 0 of AZD1222 vaccination. The receptor source for this set is an adult in good health.

The genes are TRBV5-1 and TRBJ2-3; TRBD2 is a possible D gene (5 bases). Germline loops: CDR1 SGHRS, CDR2 YFSETQ. This CDR3 comprises 16 residues. The V and J ends lost 0 bases and 6 bases respectively, with 17 bases between them. CDR3 bases: TGCGCCAGCAGCTTGGTGCCCGGGAATTCCGTGGATACGCAGTATTTT. It codes for CASSLVPGNSVDTQYF.

This chain uses TRBV30 with TRBJ1-1; D is undetermined. Trimming took 7 bases from V and 0 from J, leaving 12 bases between them. Per the germline V gene, CDR1 is GTSNPN and CDR2 is SVGIG (reference sequence). CDR3 length equals 13 residues. The CDR3 DNA is TGTGCCTCCACGGGCGGGGTGAACACTGAAGCTTTCTTT. It specifies CASTGGVNTEAFF.

This clone was picked up one time. This chain links TRBV7-9 with TRBJ1-1; the match to TRBD1 covers 7 bases. The CDR3 runs to 18 residues. The germline V gene has CDR1 SEHNR and CDR2 FQNEAQ (reference sequence). V trimming: 5 bases; J trimming: 0 bases; junction bases outside the gene matches: 15. The DNA for the CDR3 is TGTGCCAGCAGCCCGCGAGGGCAGGGGGTTAGCATGAACACTGAAGCTTTCTTT. This encodes CASSPRGQGVSMNTEAFF.

The chain uses TRBV30 and TRBJ1-2; 7 bases fit TRBD1. Per germline, CDR1 GTSNPN and CDR2 SVGIG (reference sequence). The CDR3 covers 17 residues. Losses at the gene ends were 2 bases for V and 0 bases for J; bases not matched to a gene: 12. DNA of the CDR3: TGTGCCTGGAGTCCTCCGACAGGGTGGGTGGCTAACTATGGCTACACCTTC. Translating it yields CAWSPPTGWVANYGYTF.

CDR3 region: CASSLRGDPAEAFF. For the CDR3, the DNA is TGTGCCAGCAGCTTACGGGGGGATCCTGCTGAAGCTTTCTTT. V usage is TRBV7-9 and J usage is TRBJ1-1; maybe TRBD1 (5 bases). V was shortened by 2 bases and J by 6 bases, with 13 bases between the two germline ends. Germline V gives CDR1 SEHNR, CDR2 FQNEAQ (reference sequence). The CDR3 runs 14 residues.

CDR3 bases: TGTGCCAGCAGCCAGGGTCTTGGAAACACCATATATTTT. Its translation: CASSQGLGNTIYF. The chain carries TRBV12-3 or TRBV12-4 and TRBJ1-3, with TRBD1 as a possible D gene (5 bases). The CDR3 covers 13 residues. Deletions cut 6 bases from V and 3 bases from J, with 9 bases between.

The chain couples TRBV4-2 to TRBJ2-2; 13 bases align to TRBD2. This CDR3 spans 17 amino acids. CDR1 is LGHNA and CDR2 is YNFKEQ in the germline V gene. J lost 8 bases, V lost 4 bases, and 10 bases had no gene match. The CDR3 DNA reads as TGTGCCAGCAGCCGACTCTTGGGACTAGCGGGGACAGGGGAGCTGTTTTTT. This gives the protein CASSRLLGLAGTGELFF.

The CDR3 sequence is CASSPRDRAGGEQFF. The CDR3 nucleotides are TGTGCCAGCAGTCCCCGGGACAGGGCCGGTGGAGAGCAGTTCTTC. This chain links TRBV2 with TRBJ2-1; 9 nucleotides align to TRBD1. Trimming removed 5 bases from V and 10 bases from J; junction bases left unmatched: 12. The CDR3 consists of 15 residues. Germline V gene lookup returns CDR1 SNHLY and CDR2 FYNNEI.

The gene calls are TRBV4-1 and TRBJ1-1; 7 bases line up with TRBD1. The trim removed 0 bases at V and 1 base at J, leaving 11 bases unmatched. The length of the CDR3 is 18 residues. Germline assignment: CDR1 MGHRA and CDR2 YSYEKL. CDR3 nucleotide sequence: TGCGCCAGCAGCCAAGATGTTTTGCGGCAGGGGGGGAACACTGAAGCTTTCTTT. Its protein product is CASSQDVLRQGGNTEAFF.

Comments on this clone: At one end, the junction sequence differs from germline, possibly due to a read error. The chain uses TRBV10-1 and TRBJ2-7; 7 bases align to TRBD2. Germline V lookup: CDR1 WNHNN, CDR2 SYGVQD (reference sequence). The CDR3 runs 13 residues. For the CDR3, the DNA is TGCGCCAGCAGCGAGTGGGCTAGCGGAGAGCAGTACTTC. Protein product: CASSEWASGEQYF.

This sequence joins TRBV5-1 and TRBJ2-5; TRBD2 aligns across 7 bases. The germline CDR1 and CDR2 sequences are SGHRS and YFSETQ. The CDR3 consists of 16 residues. The V gene end was trimmed by 3 bases and the J gene end by 1 base; junction bases not matched to a gene: 9. CDR3 protein: CASSSGERDLQETQYF. Here the CDR3 DNA reads TGCGCCAGCAGCTCGGGTGAGCGGGACCTCCAAGAGACCCAGTACTTC.

This chain uses TRBV6-1 with TRBJ2-5; 8 bases are shared with TRBD2. Germline V lookup: CDR1 MNHNS, CDR2 SASEGT. V gave up 0 bases and J gave up 5 bases; unmatched junction bases: 8. The CDR3 extends over 16 amino acids. CDR3 loop: CASSEASGSTGETQYF. In DNA, the CDR3 is TGTGCCAGCAGTGAAGCCAGCGGGAGTACGGGGGAGACCCAGTACTTC.

In this sample, this clone turned up once. J is TRBJ2-1 and V is TRBV11-3; D ambiguous. The V end lost 0 bases, the J end lost 3 bases, and 6 bases lay between the germline ends. The CDR3 is 14 residues long. CDR1 SGHNT and CDR2 YENEEA come from the germline V gene. DNA for the CDR3: TGTGCCAGCAGCTTAGACCACCGCTACAATGAGCAGTTCTTC. Translated: CASSLDHRYNEQFF.

The chain links TRBV6-5 to TRBJ1-1, with 7 positions matching TRBD1. This CDR3 is built from 16 residues. In germline, CDR1 is MNHEY, CDR2 SVGAGI. With V trimmed by 2 bases and J by 11 bases, 17 bases remained unmatched. The CDR3 nucleotides read TGTGCCAGCAGTTACACGACAGGGACATCCCCGCTGGGGGCTTTCTTT. Protein product: CASSYTTGTSPLGAFF.

This clone was detected only a few times. V and J are TRBV11-2 and TRBJ2-7; possible D gene TRBD1, 6 bases. This CDR3 has 16 residues. Trimming pared 2 bases from V and 3 bases from J, leaving 17 bases between. CDR1 and CDR2 from the germline V gene are SGHAT and FQNNGV. Here the CDR3 reads CASSLRGRDNFYEQYF. In DNA form, the CDR3 reads TGTGCCAGCAGCTTAAGAGGCCGGGACAACTTCTACGAGCAGTACTTC.

The CDR3 DNA reads as TGTGCCACCAGCAGAGAACCCTTCCAAGAGACCCAGTACTTC. Residues: CATSREPFQETQYF. The chain combines TRBV15 with TRBJ2-5, with unresolved D. The CDR3 extends over 14 amino acids. With 0 bases removed from V and 1 base from J, the gap between germline ends came to 6 bases. Germline CDR1 reads LNHNV; CDR2 reads YYDKDF (reference sequence).

The V call is TRBV6-6, the J call TRBJ2-4; 10 bases align to TRBD1. Germline trimming cut 6 bases from V and 6 bases from J; bases unmatched to any gene: 5. The CDR3 totals 14 residues. Looked up from germline, CDR1 is MNHNY and CDR2 is SVGAGI (reference sequence). The CDR3 spells CASSKTGGANIQYF. CDR3 DNA: TGTGCCAGCAGCAAGACAGGGGGCGCAAACATTCAGTACTTC.

The chain combines TRBV5-1 with TRBJ1-1, with 7 bases lining up with TRBD1. The trim removed 4 bases at V and 4 bases at J, leaving 10 bases unmatched. Germline CDR1 reads SGHRS; CDR2 reads YFSETQ. The CDR3 covers 15 residues. The DNA of the CDR3 is TGCGCCAGCAGCACGGGCCGGACAGGACTCACTGAAGCTTTCTTT. Encoded protein: CASSTGRTGLTEAFF.

The V and J genes are TRBV7-9 and TRBJ2-7; no clear D gene. Germline CDR1 and CDR2: SEHNR and FQNEAQ (reference sequence). The CDR3 is made up of 12 amino acids. V lost 0 bases to trimming and J lost 6 bases, with 6 bases between them. This CDR3 reads CASSLAVSEQYF. Here the CDR3 DNA reads TGTGCCAGCAGCTTAGCAGTCTCCGAGCAGTACTTC.

This clone was picked up a small number of times. The chain combines TRBV7-9 with TRBJ1-2, with a weak D call TRBD1 (5 bases). The CDR3 spans 13 residues. V lost 5 bases to trimming and J lost 2 bases, with 9 bases between them. Germline V gene lookup returns CDR1 SEHNR and CDR2 FQNEAQ (reference sequence). The CDR3 nucleotides are TGTGCCAGCAGCGGGGCAGGGAACTATGGCTACACCTTC. Translating it yields CASSGAGNYGYTF.

The CDR3 coding sequence is TGTGCCAGCAGTCTCGGACTAGCGGGGGGTATCGAGCAGTTCTTC. This gives the protein CASSLGLAGGIEQFF. The chain employs TRBV6-5 and TRBJ2-1, with 14 bases identical to TRBD2. J gave up 10 bases and V 5 bases, and 7 bases lay outside the gene matches. Germline V CDR1 and CDR2: MNHEY, SVGAGI. This CDR3 has 15 residues.